This T cell receptor (beta chain) was identified during a study of Graves' ophthalmopathy and Graves' hyperthyroidism. Study context: Peripheral blood collection took place at initial diagnosis, before any treatment.

Trimming took off 7 bases at V and 6 bases at J, with 16 bases between the two ends. Germline V gene sequence: CDR1 SGHTA, CDR2 FQGNSA. This CDR3 has 15 residues. Amplified TCR beta CDR3 regions were obtained using RNA transcripts as template. Second-round multiplex PCR followed a first-round RT-PCR using HTBI primers. TCRdb ran MiXCR on the multiplex PCR reads and lists one entry per CDR3 protein. This table has about 740,000 distinct CDR3 sequences, 40% appearing once. The study, taken as a whole, reports: From stable hyperthyroidism, ophthalmopathy was separated by a 13-signature model with around 90% sensitivity and around 79% specificity. Clonotypes were expanded in thyroid at above 0.001 frequency, and most also appeared in blood.

Points on this clonotype: The antigen remains undetermined.

Pregnant or lactating patients and those with other autoimmune diseases or uncontrolled infections were excluded. The sample taken for sequencing was peripheral blood. The V gene is TRBV7-2, the J gene TRBJ1-6; D might be TRBD1 (5 bases). The TCR sequence derives from an adult man with Graves' ophthalmopathy. The CDR3 DNA follows: TGTGCCAGCACCCTGGAAGACAGCATTAATTCACCCCTCCACTTT. Protein: CASTLEDSINSPLHF. Using reference TRBV7-2 and TRBJ1-6 for the parts outside the CDR3, the full variable domain is GAGVSQSPSNKVTEKGKDVELRCDPISGHTALYWYRQSLGQGLEFLIYFQGNSAPDKSGLPSDRFSAERTGGSVSTLTIQRTQQEDSAVYLCASTLEDSINSPLHFGNGTRLTVT.